Listed below are T cell receptor beta chains from one sample, sequenced in a study of OX40 agonist ivuxolimab in advanced cancers. Assay: immunoSEQ multiplex PCR; the TCRdb copy retains only in-frame clones and omits some. The data show about 33,000 clones, 65% to 75% seen once. Specimen: CD4+ or CD8+ T cells sorted from blood, collected in a trial of the OX40 agonist ivuxolimab. These TCRs come from an adult with an advanced solid tumor such as melanoma, head and neck, liver or kidney cancer. Each CDR3 is given without its conserved first and last residue.

J gene: TRBJ1-6
V gene: TRBV2
CDR3 length: 11
CDR3 protein: ASQWSLNSPLH

J gene: TRBJ1-3
V gene: TRBV30
CDR3 length: 11
CDR3 protein: AWRKPGGNTIY

J gene: TRBJ1-5
V gene: TRBV28
CDR3 length: 13
CDR3 protein: ASSLGGYSNQPQH

J gene: TRBJ2-3
V gene: TRBV7-9
CDR3 length: 13
CDR3 protein: ASSFTGLSSDTQY

J gene: TRBJ2-7
V gene: TRBV10-3
CDR3 length: 13
CDR3 protein: AISDRGAGRYEQY

J gene: TRBJ1-1
V gene: TRBV7-2
CDR3 length: 11
CDR3 protein: ASSFIPRTEAF

J gene: TRBJ2-5
V gene: TRBV7-8
CDR3 length: 14
CDR3 protein: ATPGLAGWDDETQY

J gene: TRBJ1-6
V gene: TRBV9
CDR3 length: 13
CDR3 protein: ASSAPFSGTSPLH

J gene: TRBJ1-1
V gene: TRBV30
CDR3 length: 11
CDR3 protein: AWALGSNTEAF

J gene: TRBJ1-1
V gene: TRBV7-9
CDR3 length: 10
CDR3 protein: ASSALGRGAF

J gene: TRBJ2-3
V gene: TRBV6-6
CDR3 length: 11
CDR3 protein: ASSYDLRDTQY

J gene: TRBJ1-2
V gene: TRBV6-4
CDR3 length: 12
CDR3 protein: ASSESGANYGYT

J gene: TRBJ1-4
V gene: TRBV9
CDR3 length: 13
CDR3 protein: ASSTSPRVGEKLF

J gene: TRBJ1-5
V gene: TRBV19
CDR3 length: 13
CDR3 protein: ASSYGTRGNQPQH

J gene: TRBJ1-1
V gene: TRBV6-1
CDR3 length: 11
CDR3 protein: ASSWGQNTEAF

J gene: TRBJ2-3
V gene: TRBV6-1
CDR3 length: 11
CDR3 protein: ASSEGPTDTQY

J gene: TRBJ2-1
V gene: TRBV2
CDR3 length: 13
CDR3 protein: ASRLGTGAVNEQF

J gene: TRBJ2-1
V gene: TRBV7-2
CDR3 length: 14
CDR3 protein: ASSRGGGSSYNEQF

J gene: TRBJ2-7
V gene: TRBV10-3
CDR3 length: 11
CDR3 protein: AISGDVGYEQY

J gene: TRBJ2-5
V gene: TRBV27
CDR3 length: 16
CDR3 protein: ASSPTQRGGPLRWTQY

J gene: TRBJ2-3
V gene: TRBV10-3
CDR3 length: 15
CDR3 protein: AISVQRGGGSTDTQY

J gene: TRBJ2-7
V gene: TRBV11-1
CDR3 length: 12
CDR3 protein: ASSLAFQAYEQY

J gene: TRBJ1-2
V gene: TRBV20-1
CDR3 length: 9
CDR3 protein: SASVPNGYT

J gene: TRBJ2-2
V gene: TRBV6-1
CDR3 length: 13
CDR3 protein: ASTFGTRNTGELF

J gene: TRBJ2-7
V gene: TRBV28
CDR3 length: 13
CDR3 protein: ASSFFGTSMYEQY

J gene: TRBJ2-7
V gene: TRBV27
CDR3 length: 12
CDR3 protein: ASRLDRGTYEQY

J gene: TRBJ1-4
V gene: TRBV6-6
CDR3 length: 9
CDR3 protein: ASSEGEKLF

J gene: TRBJ1-1
V gene: TRBV29-1
CDR3 length: 10
CDR3 protein: SVGQGNTEAF

J gene: TRBJ2-7
V gene: TRBV6-6
CDR3 length: 14
CDR3 protein: ASSYTGRGQSLEQY

J gene: TRBJ1-5
V gene: TRBV2
CDR3 length: 11
CDR3 protein: ASNRDSNQPQH

J gene: TRBJ2-3
V gene: TRBV7-3
CDR3 length: 12
CDR3 protein: ASSPDRGGDTQY

J gene: TRBJ1-1
V gene: TRBV7-8
CDR3 length: 13
CDR3 protein: ASSLRGGLNTEAF

J gene: TRBJ1-1
V gene: TRBV19
CDR3 length: 15
CDR3 protein: ASSIGLRLTMNTEAF

J gene: TRBJ2-7
V gene: TRBV9
CDR3 length: 13
CDR3 protein: ASSSGDRVHHEQY

J gene: TRBJ1-2
V gene: TRBV7-9
CDR3 length: 14
CDR3 protein: ASSSPDRILLEGYT

J gene: TRBJ1-3
V gene: TRBV2
CDR3 length: 15
CDR3 protein: ASRGRSPGTAGNTIY

J gene: TRBJ2-1
V gene: TRBV2
CDR3 length: 13
CDR3 protein: ASSRVRGLYNEQF

J gene: TRBJ2-3
V gene: TRBV29-1
CDR3 length: 14
CDR3 protein: SVEGGQEGNLDTQY

J gene: TRBJ2-6
V gene: TRBV2
CDR3 length: 13
CDR3 protein: ASSDAQILPNVLT

J gene: TRBJ2-3
V gene: TRBV5-4
CDR3 length: 14
CDR3 protein: ASSPATGTPTDTQY

J gene: TRBJ2-7
V gene: TRBV11-3
CDR3 length: 12
CDR3 protein: ASSRDPSRDEQY

J gene: TRBJ2-3
V gene: TRBV15
CDR3 length: 15
CDR3 protein: ATSRDHWGGSTDTQY

J gene: TRBJ2-7
V gene: TRBV6-1
CDR3 length: 13
CDR3 protein: ASSEPGLSSYEQY

J gene: TRBJ1-2
V gene: TRBV6-6
CDR3 length: 11
CDR3 protein: ASSAYRGYGYT

J gene: TRBJ2-6
V gene: TRBV19
CDR3 length: 13
CDR3 protein: ASSRIYSGANVLT

J gene: TRBJ1-1
V gene: TRBV5-5
CDR3 length: 12
CDR3 protein: ASSSQGGDTEAF

J gene: TRBJ2-2
V gene: TRBV12-5
CDR3 length: 12
CDR3 protein: ASGLVRGPGELF

J gene: TRBJ2-6
V gene: TRBV5-1
CDR3 length: 13
CDR3 protein: ASSPSGGGANVLT

J gene: TRBJ2-1
V gene: TRBV6-1
CDR3 length: 11
CDR3 protein: ASSDRYYNEQF

J gene: TRBJ1-2
V gene: TRBV6-5
CDR3 length: 11
CDR3 protein: ASSYSPGYGYT

J gene: TRBJ1-2
V gene: TRBV4-1
CDR3 length: 13
CDR3 protein: ASSQERRQFYGYT

J gene: TRBJ2-2
V gene: TRBV6-6
CDR3 length: 13
CDR3 protein: ASSYLNRQTGELF

J gene: TRBJ1-1
V gene: TRBV18
CDR3 length: 11
CDR3 protein: ASSRQGGTEAF

J gene: TRBJ1-3
V gene: TRBV18
CDR3 length: 13
CDR3 protein: ASSPGQLSGNTIY